A selection of T cell receptor beta chains follows, all from one sample in a study of a mutant IDH1 vaccine in newly diagnosed glioma. Generated by immunoSEQ multiplex PCR, the TCRdb table keeps only in-frame clones and is missing some. The sample has around 50,000 clones, 65% seen once. These receptors have no known antigen. Source: peripheral blood mononuclear cells (PBMCs), taken from a glioma patient whose treatment included an IDH1 peptide vaccine. Every receptor here comes from a man aged 35-49 years with glioma. Some clones in this sample may be carry-over from other donors' samples. Both conserved end residues are part of each CDR3. Each record gives: CDR3 protein, V gene, J gene.

CDR3aa: CASSLLGDREYEQYF
v_gene: TRBV5-1
j_gene: TRBJ2-7

CDR3aa: CSARVRGGAFF
v_gene: TRBV20-1
j_gene: TRBJ1-1

CDR3aa: CASTGYTDTQYF
v_gene: TRBV6-1
j_gene: TRBJ2-3

CDR3aa: CANPGLAGVGASGEQYF
v_gene: TRBV2
j_gene: TRBJ2-7

CDR3aa: CASSRATGTGELFF
v_gene: TRBV10-1
j_gene: TRBJ2-2

CDR3aa: CATSTEDSPTGGYTF
v_gene: TRBV15
j_gene: TRBJ1-2

CDR3aa: CASTPGDSGGYEQYF
v_gene: TRBV6-5
j_gene: TRBJ2-7

CDR3aa: CASSQAPFGQGDTEAFF
v_gene: TRBV4-1
j_gene: TRBJ1-1

CDR3aa: CASSPSTGRSNQPQHF
v_gene: TRBV18
j_gene: TRBJ1-5

CDR3aa: CASSLLAGGSPLHF
v_gene: TRBV7-9
j_gene: TRBJ1-6

CDR3aa: CASSIATGVLQPQHF
v_gene: TRBV19
j_gene: TRBJ1-5

CDR3aa: CASSIGVDSVTDTQYF
v_gene: TRBV19
j_gene: TRBJ2-3

CDR3aa: CSVDVRGADTQYF
v_gene: TRBV29-1
j_gene: TRBJ2-3

CDR3aa: CASSPHGRTYEQYF
v_gene: TRBV19
j_gene: TRBJ2-7

CDR3aa: CASSSPLAKNIQYF
v_gene: TRBV5-6
j_gene: TRBJ2-4

CDR3aa: CASSYDSRETQYF
v_gene: TRBV6-5
j_gene: TRBJ2-5

CDR3aa: CAWGGGGSPLHF
v_gene: TRBV30
j_gene: TRBJ1-6

CDR3aa: CASSPGQGGNQPQHF
v_gene: TRBV27
j_gene: TRBJ1-5

CDR3aa: CASSYSGWETQYF
v_gene: TRBV6-5
j_gene: TRBJ2-5

CDR3aa: CASSLEGELGEQFF
v_gene: TRBV5-1
j_gene: TRBJ2-1

CDR3aa: CASSVASEAVTQYF
v_gene: TRBV9
j_gene: TRBJ2-3

CDR3aa: CASIKGQGGMNTEAFF
v_gene: TRBV19
j_gene: TRBJ1-1

CDR3aa: CASSRPVPGELFF
v_gene: TRBV11-2
j_gene: TRBJ2-2

CDR3aa: CASSSFRGPQHF
v_gene: TRBV6-6
j_gene: TRBJ1-5

CDR3aa: CASTTGSLGNTEAFF
v_gene: TRBV19
j_gene: TRBJ1-1

CDR3aa: CASRGGSGITTDTQYF
v_gene: TRBV5-1
j_gene: TRBJ2-3

CDR3aa: CASSRKTGSLTDTQYF
v_gene: TRBV5-1
j_gene: TRBJ2-3

CDR3aa: CSVPIATGSYNEQFF
v_gene: TRBV29-1
j_gene: TRBJ2-1

CDR3aa: CASSLAWGTNSPLHF
v_gene: TRBV5-1
j_gene: TRBJ1-6

CDR3aa: CSVEDPGSNYEQYF
v_gene: TRBV29-1
j_gene: TRBJ2-7

CDR3aa: CASRSGRSTDTQYF
v_gene: TRBV5-1
j_gene: TRBJ2-3

CDR3aa: CATSRSVDSAQETQYF
v_gene: TRBV15
j_gene: TRBJ2-5

CDR3aa: CASRGYGNTIYF
v_gene: TRBV11-2
j_gene: TRBJ1-3

CDR3aa: CASSLVVGARSSYNEQFF
v_gene: TRBV5-1
j_gene: TRBJ2-1

CDR3aa: CASSPGGLGSPLHF
v_gene: TRBV7-9
j_gene: TRBJ1-6

CDR3aa: CASKFAGASTDTQYF
v_gene: TRBV19
j_gene: TRBJ2-3

CDR3aa: CASSRGSGLHYNSPLHF
v_gene: TRBV7-6
j_gene: TRBJ1-6

CDR3aa: CASSQESGGSTDTQYF
v_gene: TRBV4-1
j_gene: TRBJ2-3

CDR3aa: CASSVDAAVAKNIQYF
v_gene: TRBV9
j_gene: TRBJ2-4

CDR3aa: CASSLLSGMGNQPQHF
v_gene: TRBV7-8
j_gene: TRBJ1-5

CDR3aa: CASSTGLAGDEQYF
v_gene: TRBV5-4
j_gene: TRBJ2-7

CDR3aa: CASSPGLYNSPLHF
v_gene: TRBV6-1
j_gene: TRBJ1-6

CDR3aa: CATQRGPYEQYF
v_gene: TRBV6-1
j_gene: TRBJ2-7

CDR3aa: CASSEAARGLGQPQHF
v_gene: TRBV6-1
j_gene: TRBJ1-5

CDR3aa: CASSEWKGVNEQYF
v_gene: TRBV25-1
j_gene: TRBJ2-7

CDR3aa: CASSLSRGAGETQYF
v_gene: TRBV5-1
j_gene: TRBJ2-5

CDR3aa: CASSPTMDSQDQETQYF
v_gene: TRBV4-1
j_gene: TRBJ2-5

CDR3aa: CASRRMESTDTQYF
v_gene: TRBV6-1
j_gene: TRBJ2-3

CDR3aa: CAISLQGGEKLFF
v_gene: TRBV10-3
j_gene: TRBJ1-4

CDR3aa: CASSLAVFGETQYF
v_gene: TRBV5-1
j_gene: TRBJ2-5

CDR3aa: CASTLTGVGQPQHF
v_gene: TRBV19
j_gene: TRBJ1-5

CDR3aa: CASFRQGGNEQFF
v_gene: TRBV2
j_gene: TRBJ2-1

CDR3aa: CASSELGDWGYTF
v_gene: TRBV2
j_gene: TRBJ1-2

CDR3aa: CASSLGTSREQYF
v_gene: TRBV7-9
j_gene: TRBJ2-7

CDR3aa: CASSTEQGSTTFF
v_gene: TRBV7-9
j_gene: TRBJ1-1

CDR3aa: CASSSTEPREKLFF
v_gene: TRBV5-4
j_gene: TRBJ1-4

CDR3aa: CASSTLAGGPGGELFF
v_gene: TRBV7-9
j_gene: TRBJ2-2

CDR3aa: CASSLGAPTGHSNQPQHF
v_gene: TRBV11-3
j_gene: TRBJ1-5

CDR3aa: CATSPGTGMNTEAFF
v_gene: TRBV6-5
j_gene: TRBJ1-1

CDR3aa: CASSHPQAPVQFF
v_gene: TRBV4-1
j_gene: TRBJ2-1